This entry features one TCR beta chain sequence. Data came from immunoSEQ multiplex PCR; TCRdb stores just in-frame clones and leaves some out. The sample has about 410,000 clones, 90% seen once. This sample is part of a study of control samples from healthy donors and cancer patients. The CDR3 has 18 amino acids. Trimming removed 6 bases from V and 1 base from J; junction bases left unmatched: 9. Germline V gene lookup returns CDR1 LNHDA and CDR2 SQIVND (reference sequence). Sequenced material: PBMCs. The TCR comes from a man aged 40-49 years with head and neck cancer. The V and J genes are TRBV19 and TRBJ2-1; 13 nucleotides agree with TRBD2. The CDR3 DNA reads as TGTGCCAGTAGACAACTAGCGGGAGGGCCGAGGTCCTACAATGAGCAGTTCTTC. Protein sequence: CASRQLAGGPRSYNEQFF.